The present T cell receptor (beta chain) was sequenced within a study of molecular identifiers for immune sequencing clone quantification. Deletions cut 0 bases from V and 7 bases from J, with 15 bases between. Per germline, CDR1 LGHNA and CDR2 YSLEER. The length of the CDR3 is 15 residues. TCRdb independently ran MiXCR on the PCR reads; one entry per CDR3 protein. Found here are approximately 680,000 distinct CDR3 sequences, 25% of them singletons; the top ten hold roughly 0.83%. Regarding this clonotype: This may stem from a read error, because a much larger clone lies one nucleotide away.

The sequenced material came from naive CD8+ T cells from blood, with Jurkat cell RNA spiked in. Subset: FACS-sorted CD8+CD4-CCR7+CD45RA+ naive T cells. V usage is TRBV4-3 and J usage is TRBJ1-1; no firm D call. The sequence was collected from a human donor in good health. Some libraries in this study had Jurkat cell RNA spiked in. CDR3 sequence reads: CASSQDVLRQSEAFF. CDR3 nucleotides: TGCGCCAGCAGCCAAGATGTTTTAAGGCAGAGTGAAGCTTTCTTT.